Listed here are 24 T cell receptor beta chains from one sample, sequenced in a study of T cells after yellow fever vaccination. TCRdb recomputed calls from the 5' RACE reads with MiXCR, one row per CDR3 protein. The sample carries about 150,000 distinct CDR3 sequences, approximately 6% recorded once. The sequencing used CD4+ T cells sorted from PBMCs, collected on the day of the first yellow fever vaccination. The origin of the receptors is a man younger than 30 who received the YFV17D yellow fever vaccine.

This clonotype was recorded a few times. The genes are TRBV12-3 or TRBV12-4 and TRBJ1-2; D remains ambiguous. The V and J ends lost 1 base and 4 bases respectively, with 7 bases between them. The CDR3 runs 13 residues. CDR3 protein: CASSLVAGYGYTF. CDR3 nucleotide sequence: TGTGCCAGCAGTTTAGTGGCTGGCTATGGCTACACCTTC.

V and J are TRBV7-3 and TRBJ2-6; no firm D call. The CDR3 is 17 residues long. The V gene's germline CDR1 is SGHTA and CDR2 FQGTGA. Trimming removed 4 bases from V and 4 bases from J, with 17 bases in between. CDR3 sequence: CASSYQQVASGANVLTF. The CDR3 nucleotides are TGTGCCAGCAGCTATCAGCAGGTGGCGTCCGGGGCCAACGTCCTGACTTTC.

This clonotype was counted once. Since a much larger clone is just one base distant, this may be a read error. The chain recombines TRBV7-3 with TRBJ2-2, with 8 bases lining up with TRBD1. The V and J ends lost 4 bases and 5 bases, in that order; junction bases with no gene match: 6. CDR3 size: 15 residues. Germline lookup yields CDR1 SGHTA and CDR2 FQGTGA. DNA for the CDR3: TGTGCCAGCAGCTGGACAGGGTGGCCGACCGGGGAGCTGTTTTTT. The encoded protein is CASSWTGWPTGELFF.

This clonotype occurred many times. This chain uses TRBV5-1 with TRBJ2-1; D is tentatively TRBD1 or TRBD2 (5 bases each). This CDR3 has 15 residues. CDR1 is SGHRS and CDR2 is YFSETQ in the germline V gene. Trimming shortened V by 4 bases and J by 8 bases, and 19 bases separated the two germline ends. The CDR3 coding sequence is TGCGCCAGCAGCGAAGGGACGGAAAGCGGCGATGAGCAGTTCTTC. Its protein is CASSEGTESGDEQFF.

This clonotype was observed many times. V gene TRBV12-3 or TRBV12-4 combines with J gene TRBJ1-6, with D unresolved. Between the trimmed V and J ends, which lost 4 bases and 5 bases, there was a span of 6 bases. There are 13 residues in the CDR3. CDR3 sequence reads: CASSYTDNSPLHF. The CDR3 nucleotides are TGTGCCAGCAGTTATACGGATAATTCACCCCTCCACTTT.

This clonotype occurred a few times. This chain links TRBV24-1 with TRBJ2-1; D unclear. Germline V gene lookup returns CDR1 KGHDR and CDR2 SFDVKD. The CDR3 runs to 15 residues. V was pared by 7 bases and J by 8 bases, with 20 bases between. This chain's CDR3 is CATSSPSPTDHEQFF. The CDR3 DNA reads as TGTGCCACCAGCTCACCGAGCCCGACCGATCATGAGCAGTTCTTC.

This clonotype has a count of ten or more. The chain couples TRBV11-2 to TRBJ2-7; 8 nucleotides match TRBD1. V shed 5 bases, J shed 7 bases, and the junction held 10 bases outside the gene matches. CDR1 and CDR2 (germline): SGHAT, FQNNGV. The CDR3 is made up of 14 amino acids. CDR3 loop: CASSTRQGWVEQYF. The CDR3, as DNA: TGTGCCAGCAGCACCCGACAGGGGTGGGTGGAGCAGTACTTC.

This clonotype appeared a few times. The J gene is TRBJ2-6, the V gene TRBV7-3; TRBD1 matches at 10 bases. Germline CDR1 and CDR2: SGHTA and FQGTGA. There are 17 residues in the CDR3. With 5 bases clipped from V and 4 bases from J, the junction kept 8 bases outside the gene matches. The CDR3 DNA sequence: TGTGCCAGCAGCACCGGGACAGGGGTGTGGGGGGCCAACGTCCTGACTTTC. This codes for CASSTGTGVWGANVLTF.

This clonotype was counted at least ten times. The chain combines TRBV20-1 with TRBJ2-7; weak D call: TRBD1 (5 bases). With 0 bases removed from V and 9 bases from J, the gap between germline ends came to 9 bases. The CDR3 has 11 amino acids. The germline V gene encodes CDR1 DFQATT and CDR2 SNEGSKA (reference sequence). CDR3 loop: CSARDSRGQYF. CDR3 DNA sequence: TGCAGTGCTAGAGATTCAAGGGGGCAGTACTTC.

The rearrangement joins TRBV5-4 to TRBJ2-7, with 13 positions matching TRBD2. The CDR3 is 16 residues long. Germline lookup yields CDR1 SGHNT and CDR2 YYREEE (reference sequence). V lost 4 bases, J lost 6 bases, and 10 bases stayed unmatched. In nucleotides, the CDR3 is TGTGCCAGCAGCAGGAAACTAGCGGGGGGGCGGGGCGAGCAGTACGTC. The encoded protein is CASSRKLAGGRGEQYV.

This clonotype was recorded at least ten times. The rearrangement links TRBV27 to TRBJ2-3; 8 bases line up with TRBD1. V shed 1 base and J 4 bases; nucleotides not matched to a gene: 16. Germline V gene data show CDR1 as MNHEY and CDR2 as SMNVEV (reference sequence). The CDR3 runs 19 residues. The CDR3 region is CASSLWSARGQVISDTQYF. DNA of the CDR3: TGTGCCAGCAGTTTATGGTCGGCTCGGGGACAGGTTATTTCAGATACGCAGTATTTT.

The DNA of the CDR3 is TGTGCCAGCACCGAGAGGGGTCTCCCAGATACGCAGTATTTT. It yields the protein CASTERGLPDTQYF. The J gene is TRBJ2-3, the V gene TRBV4-2; either TRBD1 or TRBD2 may supply D (5 bases each). The CDR3 sequence is 14 residues long. CDR1 LGHNA and CDR2 YNFKEQ come from the germline V gene. V shed 7 bases and J shed 4 bases, with 15 bases lying between them.

This clonotype showed up many times. CDR3 bases: TGCGCCAGCAGCCCTCGGAGTAGCCTCTCCTACGAGCAGTACTTC. Its translation is CASSPRSSLSYEQYF. This sequence joins TRBV4-1 and TRBJ2-7; D not certain. V lost 4 bases and J 0 bases, leaving 13 bases between the germline ends. Germline V gene data show CDR1 as MGHRA and CDR2 as YSYEKL. The CDR3 runs 15 residues.

This clonotype was seen a few times. The rearrangement links TRBV12-3 or TRBV12-4 to TRBJ2-2; D uncertain. The CDR3 extends over 14 amino acids. Trimming shortened V by 4 bases and J by 3 bases, and 9 bases separated the two germline ends. CDR3 residues: CASSWDTDTGELFF. The CDR3 region has the DNA TGTGCCAGCAGTTGGGATACGGACACCGGGGAGCTGTTTTTT.

This clonotype was picked up many times. This rearrangement joins TRBV20-1 to TRBJ2-5; 7 bases are a match to TRBD2. CDR1 is DFQATT and CDR2 is SNEGSKA in the germline V gene (reference sequence). CDR3 size: 15 residues. V lost 1 base to trimming and J lost 1 base; unmatched junction nucleotides: 6. This chain's CDR3 is CSARGGRVLQETQYF. In DNA form, the CDR3 reads TGCAGTGCTAGAGGGGGGAGGGTGCTCCAAGAGACCCAGTACTTC.

Ten or more counts support this clonotype. The V gene is TRBV7-2, the J gene TRBJ2-6; D perhaps matches TRBD1 (6 bases). CDR3 size: 15 residues. Germline CDR1 reads SGHTA; CDR2 reads FQGNSA. V lost 5 bases and J lost 4, with 12 bases in between. CDR3 region: CASSPQGKGANVLTF. CDR3 bases: TGTGCCAGCAGCCCGCAGGGGAAGGGGGCCAACGTCCTGACTTTC.

With regard to this clonotype: This may be a read error: a much more frequent sequence differs by one nucleotide. This chain joins TRBV12-3 or TRBV12-4 and TRBJ2-7, with 10 bases fitting TRBD2. The CDR3 covers 15 residues. The CDR3 is CAGSLTPSGGYEQYF. The CDR3, as DNA: TGTGCCGGCAGTTTAACCCCTAGCGGGGGCTACGAGCAGTACTTC.

This clonotype was detected ten times or more. The chain combines TRBV6-5 with TRBJ2-7; D remains unclear. Germline V CDR1 and CDR2: MNHEY, SVGAGI. CDR3 length: 11 residues. V lost 5 bases and J lost 5, with 7 bases in between. CDR3: CASSRRNEQYF. The CDR3 region has the DNA TGTGCCAGCAGTCGCAGAAACGAGCAGTACTTC.

The V call is TRBV5-5, the J call TRBJ1-4; D perhaps matches TRBD1 (5 bases). This CDR3 has 14 amino acids. The germline V and J ends were trimmed by 2 bases and 4 bases, with 9 bases remaining between them. Per germline, CDR1 SGHKS and CDR2 YYEKEE (reference sequence). CDR3: CASSFIGGNEKLFF. In DNA, the CDR3 is TGTGCCAGCAGCTTTATCGGGGGTAATGAAAAACTGTTTTTT.

CDR3 nucleotides: TGCGCCAGCAGCTGGGTCGAGACAATTCAGGAGACCCAGTACTTC. Its protein product is CASSWVETIQETQYF. The chain has TRBV4-1 and TRBJ2-5, with D unclear. Germline V gene lookup returns CDR1 MGHRA and CDR2 YSYEKL. V gave up 5 bases and J gave up 5 bases, with 18 bases separating them. This CDR3 is 15 amino acids long.

This clonotype was found many times. This sequence joins TRBV23-1 and TRBJ1-5; D is ambiguous. TRBV23-1 is an ORF, and what it does is uncertain. The CDR3 spans 10 residues. The V gene lost 6 bases and the J gene lost 3 bases, with 0 bases spanning the gap. The CDR3 spells CASSNQPQHF. DNA of the CDR3: TGCGCCAGCAGCAATCAGCCCCAGCATTTT.

This chain uses TRBV4-2 with TRBJ2-5, with TRBD2 matching over 7 bases. Trimming cost V 0 bases and J 0 bases; bases outside gene matches: 4. The CDR3 is 16 amino acids. In germline, CDR1 is LGHNA, CDR2 YNFKEQ. CDR3 region: CASSQELAGDQETQYF. The CDR3 nucleotides are TGTGCCAGCAGCCAAGAGCTTGCGGGGGACCAAGAGACCCAGTACTTC.

The chain couples TRBV7-9 to TRBJ1-5; maybe TRBD1 (5 bases). The CDR3 sequence is 15 residues long. The V end was cut by 5 bases, the J end by 7 bases, with 18 bases between. Germline V gives CDR1 SEHNR, CDR2 FQNEAQ (reference sequence). CDR3 amino acids: CASSVGPGMGQPQHF. The CDR3 DNA follows: TGTGCCAGCAGCGTAGGACCAGGGATGGGCCAGCCCCAGCATTTT.

The DNA of the CDR3 is TGCGCCAGCAGTCCTGCTACTAGCGGGGGCCACGAGCAGTACTTC. Translated: CASSPATSGGHEQYF. The rearrangement uses TRBV5-1 and TRBJ2-7, with TRBD2 matching 11 bases. Germline V lookup: CDR1 SGHRS, CDR2 YFSETQ. CDR3 length: 15 amino acids. Trimming cost V 5 bases and J 5 bases; bases outside gene matches: 9.